Listed below are T cell receptor beta chains from one sample, sequenced in a study of blood T cell repertoires in COVID-19. The method was immunoSEQ multiplex PCR; TCRdb's version includes in-frame clones alone and lacks a portion of them. The profile shows more than 65,000 clones, around 84% of them singletons. The material sequenced was peripheral blood. The receptors were gathered from a human donor in a cohort sampled during active COVID-19. Both conserved end residues are part of each CDR3. A D gene is named only where the DNA matches it firmly. Clone size is stated in some rows and not others, as once, few, many or a class when expanded.

v_gene	d_gene	j_gene	len	abundance	CDR3nt	CDR3aa
TRBV29-1	TRBD1	TRBJ2-2	12	-	TGCAGCACCGACAGGGGGACCGGGGAGCTGTTTTTT	CSTDRGTGELFF
TRBV5-1	TRBD2	TRBJ2-1	17	few	TGCGCCAGCAGCTCAGACGCGGGACTAGCGGGAGCTGGTGAGCAGTTCTTC	CASSSDAGLAGAGEQFF
TRBV5-4	TRBD2	TRBJ2-3	16	-	TGTGCCAGCAGGGGAGGGGCACAAGGGGCGACAGATACGCAGTATTTT	CASRGGAQGATDTQYF
TRBV6-6	-	TRBJ2-7	11	-	TGTGCCAGCAGCCCCCTCTACGAGCAGTACTTC	CASSPLYEQYF
TRBV29-1	-	TRBJ2-7	12	-	TGCAGCGTGGGACACAGTTCCTACGAGCAGTACTTC	CSVGHSSYEQYF
TRBV5-1	-	TRBJ2-7	15	-	TGCGCCAGCAGCTTGGGGCGGGGCGATACCTACGAGCAGTACTTC	CASSLGRGDTYEQYF
TRBV2	-	TRBJ2-7	13	-	TGTGCCACCACTTACAGGGAGGGTGGCGAGCAGTACTTC	CATTYREGGEQYF
TRBV18	-	TRBJ2-2	14	few	TGTGCCAGCCGCCGACCGGAGGGGACCGGGGAGCTGTTTTTT	CASRRPEGTGELFF
TRBV30	TRBD1	TRBJ2-5	14	-	TGTGCCTGGAGTGTACGAAGGGGGCTGGAGACCCAGTACTTC	CAWSVRRGLETQYF
TRBV19	TRBD1	TRBJ1-2	13	-	TGTGCCAGTCAAAGGACAGGGGAGTATGGCTACACCTTC	CASQRTGEYGYTF
TRBV9	-	TRBJ1-1	13	-	TGTGCCAGCAGCCTAGATGGCAAAACTGAAGCTTTCTTT	CASSLDGKTEAFF
TRBV4-2	-	TRBJ2-2	15	-	TGTGCCAGCAAATTGCAGGCTCCGAACACCGGGGAGCTGTTTTTT	CASKLQAPNTGELFF
TRBV10-1	TRBD1	TRBJ1-6	12	few	TGCGCTACCGGGACAGGGAATTCACCCCTCCACTTT	CATGTGNSPLHF
TRBV18	-	TRBJ1-1	15	-	TGTGCCAGCTCACCACTGGGGGGAGGGAACACTGAAGCTTTCTTT	CASSPLGGGNTEAFF
TRBV5-1	-	TRBJ2-7	15	once	TGCGCCAGCAGCCAGGGTGGCGGGATCTCCTACGAGCAGTACTTC	CASSQGGGISYEQYF
TRBV5-4	TRBD2	TRBJ2-3	12	once	TGTGCCAGCAGCAAAGGACTAGCAGAGGAGTATTTT	CASSKGLAEEYF
TRBV5-1	-	TRBJ2-7	14	few	TGCGCCAGCAGCTTGGCCCACAACTCCTACGAGCAGTACTTC	CASSLAHNSYEQYF
TRBV5-6	TRBD1	TRBJ1-1	17	few	TGTGCCAGCAGCCTACAGGGGGCTGTCTGGTGGAACACTGAAGCTTTCTTT	CASSLQGAVWWNTEAFF
TRBV6-6	-	TRBJ2-7	15	-	TGTGCCAGCAGACTAGGGGGGGAGTCAAGCAAGGAGCAGTACTTC	CASRLGGESSKEQYF
TRBV5-1	TRBD1	TRBJ2-7	14	-	TGCGCCAGCAGCGCTAAGGGACAGGATGACGAGCAGTACTTC	CASSAKGQDDEQYF
TRBV19	TRBD1	TRBJ1-2	13	-	TGTGCCAGTAGTCGGGGACAGGATTATGGCTACACCTTC	CASSRGQDYGYTF
TRBV18	TRBD2	TRBJ2-1	16	few	TGTGCCAGCTCACCGAAAGAGGAGCGGGGGGTAAATGAGCAGTTCTTC	CASSPKEERGVNEQFF
TRBV19	-	TRBJ1-1	15	-	TGTGCCAGTAGTTTAGGGCGTCAGGGAAACACTGAAGCTTTCTTT	CASSLGRQGNTEAFF
TRBV5-1	-	TRBJ2-6	15	-	TGCGCCAGCAGCCAGGGGGGTGCTGGGGCCAACGTCCTGACTTTC	CASSQGGAGANVLTF
TRBV9	TRBD1	TRBJ2-7	13	-	TGTGCCAGCAGCGGGGACAGAGCCCACGAGCAGTACTTC	CASSGDRAHEQYF
TRBV6-2/TRBV6-3	TRBD2	TRBJ2-1	15	-	TGTGCCAGCAGCCCGACTAGCAGATCCTACAATGAGCAGTTCTTC	CASSPTSRSYNEQFF
TRBV4-1	TRBD1	TRBJ1-1	15	-	TGCGCCAGCAGCCAAGGGGACAGGGGGCACACTGAAGCTTTCTTT	CASSQGDRGHTEAFF
TRBV7-9	TRBD1	TRBJ1-1	15	once	TGTGCCAGCAGCCCTCCGGGACAGGGGGCAGCTGAAGCTTTCTTT	CASSPPGQGAAEAFF
TRBV3-1/TRBV3-2	-	TRBJ1-6	17	-	TGTGCCAGCAGCCAAGATCGAAGGAGCTCCTATAATTCACCCCTCCACTTT	CASSQDRRSSYNSPLHF
TRBV4-2	TRBD2	TRBJ2-1	18	-	TGTGCCAGCAGCCAGGGGGTAGCTAGCGGGGGAGGTTACAATGAGCAGTTCTTC	CASSQGVASGGGYNEQFF
TRBV7-2	-	TRBJ1-3	16	-	TGTGCCAGCAGCTTAGGGGTGGGGGCTTTAGGAAACACCATATATTTT	CASSLGVGALGNTIYF
TRBV5-4	TRBD2	TRBJ2-3	20	-	TGTGCCAGCAGCTTGGCCGGTGTGCGGGGGGGCCGAGGAGGGGCAGATACGCAGTATTTT	CASSLAGVRGGRGGADTQYF
TRBV3-1/TRBV3-2	-	TRBJ2-3	15	-	TGTGCCAGCAGCCAACGGAGGGTCAGCACAGATACGCAGTATTTT	CASSQRRVSTDTQYF
TRBV3-1/TRBV3-2	-	TRBJ2-5	16	once	TGTGCCAGCAGCCAAGTTTCGGACTGGTTGGAAGAGACCCAGTACTTC	CASSQVSDWLEETQYF
TRBV5-4	TRBD2	TRBJ2-7	15	-	TGTGCCAGCAGCAATCCGGGACTAGCGATCCACGAGCAGTACTTC	CASSNPGLAIHEQYF
TRBV5-1	-	TRBJ1-4	14	-	TGCGCCAGCAGCTTGGGAGGTAATAATGAAAAACTGTTTTTT	CASSLGGNNEKLFF
TRBV9	-	TRBJ1-3	14	-	TGTGCCAGCAGCGTAGGTAGAGCTGGAAACACCATATATTTT	CASSVGRAGNTIYF
TRBV5-6	-	TRBJ2-1	16	-	TGTGCCAGCAGCTTGGATTCTGGGGCAACCTACAATGAGCAGTTCTTC	CASSLDSGATYNEQFF
TRBV5-1	TRBD2	TRBJ2-3	17	-	TGCGCCAGCAGCAAAGGACTAGCGGGGATTGGGACAGATACGCAGTATTTT	CASSKGLAGIGTDTQYF
TRBV9	TRBD2	TRBJ2-3	17	-	TGTGCCAGCAGCGTAGAGGAATCCGGGAGGGGCACAGATACGCAGTATTTT	CASSVEESGRGTDTQYF
TRBV3-1/TRBV3-2	TRBD2	TRBJ2-3	14	-	TGTGCCAGCAGCCAAGACTATTCTACTAGCGCCCAGTATTTT	CASSQDYSTSAQYF
TRBV9	TRBD2	TRBJ2-1	15	-	TGTGCCAGCAGCGTAGGCGGGAGCCTCTACAATGAGCAGTTCTTC	CASSVGGSLYNEQFF
TRBV5-4	TRBD1	TRBJ1-4	14	-	TGTGCCAGCACCCGGGACAGCCTGCCCGGGGGACTGTTTTTT	CASTRDSLPGGLFF
TRBV3-1/TRBV3-2	TRBD2	TRBJ2-7	14	few	TGTGCCAGCAGCGAAGCGGGGGGGGGCTACGAGCAGTACTTC	CASSEAGGGYEQYF
TRBV5-1	TRBD1	TRBJ2-6	15	once	TGCGCCAGCGGGACAGGCAACTCTGGGGCCAACGTCCTGACTTTC	CASGTGNSGANVLTF
TRBV18	TRBD1	TRBJ1-1	16	-	TGTGCCAGCTCACCAATCGTGCGGACAGGGGGCACTGAAGCTTTCTTT	CASSPIVRTGGTEAFF
TRBV9	TRBD2	TRBJ2-5	15	-	TGTGCCAGCAGCTCGGGACTAGCGCAACAAGAGACCCAGTACTTC	CASSSGLAQQETQYF
TRBV5-1	-	TRBJ2-1	15	-	TGCGCCAGCAGCAGTACAGGGCTCTCCTACAATGAGCAGTTCTTC	CASSSTGLSYNEQFF
TRBV6-2/TRBV6-3	TRBD1	TRBJ1-1	15	-	TGTGCCAGCAGTTACCGGGACAGGGCCTACACTGAAGCTTTCTTT	CASSYRDRAYTEAFF
TRBV6-1	-	TRBJ1-2	14	few	TGTGCCAGCAGTGAAGGGGGGGACCGCTATGGCTACACCTTC	CASSEGGDRYGYTF
TRBV30	-	TRBJ1-1	15	-	TGTGCCTGGAGTGTACTTCGGGGAACGGGCACTGAAGCTTTCTTT	CAWSVLRGTGTEAFF
TRBV28	-	TRBJ2-2	16	-	TGTGCCAGCAGTTTCTCGCGTACGAAGGGGACCGGGGAGCTGTTTTTT	CASSFSRTKGTGELFF
TRBV28	TRBD1	TRBJ1-4	14	-	TGTGCCAGCAGAGAACAGGGGGCGCGGGGAAAACTGTTTTTT	CASREQGARGKLFF
TRBV19	TRBD2	TRBJ2-3	15	-	TGTGCCAGTAGTGGGCTAGCGGGGGACACAGATACGCAGTATTTT	CASSGLAGDTDTQYF